These 8 T cell receptor beta chains were sequenced from one sample in a study of blood T cell repertoires in COVID-19. The assay was immunoSEQ multiplex PCR, and TCRdb's table has in-frame clones only and misses some. The sample lists about 220,000 clones; 80% to 85% were seen once. Sequencing input: peripheral blood. The receptors stem from a woman in her fifties or sixties who had recovered from COVID-19.

V usage is TRBV7-3 and J usage is TRBJ2-3, with 7 positions matching TRBD1. From germline, CDR1 is SGHTA and CDR2 FQGTGA. CDR3 length equals 14 residues. The junction had 2 bases not matched to a gene; V was cut back by 5 bases and J by 0 bases. The CDR3: CASSMDRSTDTQYF. CDR3 sequence (DNA): TGTGCCAGCAGCATGGACAGGAGCACAGATACGCAGTATTTT.

The J gene is TRBJ1-1, the V gene TRBV28; TRBD1 is a possible D gene (6 bases). V was pared by 3 bases and J by 5 bases, with 25 bases between. The germline gives CDR1 MDHEN, CDR2 SYDVKM. This CDR3 is 18 amino acids long. The CDR3 loop is CASSLIIAGYGGHTEAFF. CDR3 coding DNA: TGTGCCAGCAGTTTGATAATCGCGGGGTACGGGGGGCATACTGAAGCTTTCTTT.

The chain employs TRBV7-9 and TRBJ2-2; unclear D gene. Trimming pared 6 bases from V and 6 bases from J, leaving 23 bases between. The CDR3 is made up of 17 amino acids. Per germline, CDR1 SEHNR and CDR2 FQNEAQ (reference sequence). CDR3 DNA sequence: TGTGCCAGCAGTAACCCCAGTCTGGTCGTCCCCCCCGGGGAGCTGTTTTTT. Amino acid sequence: CASSNPSLVVPPGELFF. The variable domain in full, with the rest retrieved from reference TRBV7-9 and TRBJ2-2, is DTGVSQNPRHKITKRGQNVTFRCDPISEHNRLYWYRQTLGQGPEFLTYFQNEAQLEKSRLLSDRFSAERPKGSFSTLEIQRTEQGDSAMYLCASSNPSLVVPPGELFFGEGSRLTVL.

The chain is built from TRBV5-1 and TRBJ2-5; TRBD2 is a possible D gene (7 bases). Germline V gene sequence: CDR1 SGHRS, CDR2 YFSETQ. Trimming pared 1 base from V and 4 bases from J, leaving 14 bases between. The CDR3 is 15 residues long. The CDR3 DNA is TGCGCCAGCAGCTTGTGGCGGGGGCCCGGAGAGACCCAGTACTTC. Encoded protein: CASSLWRGPGETQYF. Combining the CDR3 with reference TRBV5-1 and TRBJ2-5 gives the whole variable domain KAGVTQTPRYLIKTRGQQVTLSCSPISGHRSVSWYQQTPGQGLQFLFEYFSETQRNKGNFPGRFSGRQFSNSRSEMNVSTLELGDSALYLCASSLWRGPGETQYFGPGTRLLVL.

The chain uses TRBV2 and TRBJ2-5; 12 positions agree with TRBD1. CDR1 and CDR2 from the germline V gene are SNHLY and FYNNEI. This CDR3 comprises 14 residues. V shed 9 bases, J shed 4 bases, and the junction held 6 bases outside the gene matches. The CDR3 coding sequence is TGTGCCAGTACCCGGGACAGGGGGCGAGAGACCCAGTACTTC. The encoded protein is CASTRDRGRETQYF.

The chain carries TRBV11-2 and TRBJ1-1; TRBD1 matches 8 bases. V shed 4 bases, J shed 5 bases, and the junction held 3 bases outside the gene matches. In germline, CDR1 is SGHAT, CDR2 FQNNGV. The CDR3 extends over 13 amino acids. This CDR3 is CASSYTGGTEAFF. The CDR3 DNA is TGTGCCAGCAGCTACACAGGGGGAACTGAAGCTTTCTTT.

The CDR3 nucleotides are TGTGCCACCAGTTCGGGACTAGGCGATGAGCAGTTCTTC. Protein: CATSSGLGDEQFF. The chain links TRBV24-1 to TRBJ2-1; TRBD2 aligns across 8 bases. V lost 6 bases to trimming and J lost 8 bases; unmatched junction nucleotides: 5. The CDR3 sequence is 13 residues long. Germline lookup yields CDR1 KGHDR and CDR2 SFDVKD.

The V call is TRBV7-6, the J call TRBJ2-3; D may be TRBD1 (6 bases). Trimming took off 2 bases at V and 1 base at J, with 13 bases between the two ends. The CDR3 loop spans 16 amino acids. The germline CDR1 and CDR2 sequences are SGHVS and FNYEAQ. The CDR3 DNA sequence: TGTGCCAGCAGCTTACAGGGGACCCTGCGCACAGATACGCAGTATTTT. Translating gives CASSLQGTLRTDTQYF.